The clone carrying this TCR beta chain was counted a few times. The antigen is not known. This record comes from a study of spatial heterogeneity in lung cancer. At the level of the study: Each unique TCR and UMI combination was seen more than ten times on average in raw reads. Findings and limits, study-wide: The study found ubiquitous expanded tumor TCRs in blood more at resection than follow-up.

In the library, each TCR cDNA molecule bore its own unique molecular identifier. TCRdb processed the 5' RACE reads anew with MiXCR; each CDR3 protein has one entry. The data contain more than 75,000 distinct CDR3 sequences, 10% to 15% of them seen just once; the ten biggest clones take up 4.6%. The CDR3 covers 17 residues. From germline, CDR1 is LNHDA and CDR2 SQIVND (reference sequence). V lost 3 bases and J lost 2; bases outside the gene matches: 8. This sample's time point: sample taken at primary tumor resection. TCRs were sequenced from unsorted whole RNA of tumor, nontumor lung or PBMC. Specimen: PBMCs, collected at surgery. This TCR derives from a male donor with early-stage non-small cell lung cancer. The chain joins TRBV19 to TRBJ2-2; TRBD2 matches at 8 bases. The DNA of the CDR3 is TGTGCCAGTAGTATGGGAGTAGCGGGGCTAAACACCGGGGAGCTGTTTTTT. Amino acids: CASSMGVAGLNTGELFF.